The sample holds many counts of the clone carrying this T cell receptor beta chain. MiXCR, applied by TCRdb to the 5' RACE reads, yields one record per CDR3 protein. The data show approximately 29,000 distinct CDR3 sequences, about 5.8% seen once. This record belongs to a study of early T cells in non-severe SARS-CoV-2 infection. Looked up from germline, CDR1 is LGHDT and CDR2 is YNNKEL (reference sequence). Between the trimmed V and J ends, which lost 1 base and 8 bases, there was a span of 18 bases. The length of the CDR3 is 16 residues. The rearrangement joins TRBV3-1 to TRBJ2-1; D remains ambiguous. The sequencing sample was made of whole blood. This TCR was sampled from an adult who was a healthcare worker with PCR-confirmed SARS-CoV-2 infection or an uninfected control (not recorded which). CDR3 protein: CASSQGFQAPTDEQFF. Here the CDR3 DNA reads TGTGCCAGCAGCCAAGGGTTTCAGGCCCCGACGGATGAGCAGTTCTTC.